This is a list of T cell receptor beta chains from one sample in a study of cytomegalovirus exposure and HLA in healthy donors. Sequencing used immunoSEQ multiplex PCR; TCRdb keeps in-frame clones, though not all of them. The table records roughly 160,000 clones, about 75% of them present only once. Sequenced sample: PBMCs. The source is a female donor in good health and CMV-seronegative. The CDR3 runs from the conserved cysteine through the conserved F or W. Fields, in order: V gene, D gene, J gene, CDR3 protein. D genes are given only for firm matches.

v_gene: TRBV27
d_gene: -
j_gene: TRBJ2-7
CDR3aa: CASRGGTALEQYF

v_gene: TRBV4-1
d_gene: -
j_gene: TRBJ2-1
CDR3aa: CASTLRTGRAATYNEQFF

v_gene: TRBV19
d_gene: -
j_gene: TRBJ1-4
CDR3aa: CASTSGRDEKLFF

v_gene: TRBV6-1
d_gene: TRBD2
j_gene: TRBJ2-2
CDR3aa: CASSDGGTGELFF

v_gene: TRBV4-3
d_gene: TRBD1
j_gene: TRBJ2-2
CDR3aa: CASSQDSPDRDTGELFF

v_gene: TRBV6-6
d_gene: TRBD2
j_gene: TRBJ2-2
CDR3aa: CASSRLAGENTGELFF

v_gene: TRBV7-8
d_gene: TRBD1
j_gene: TRBJ1-1
CDR3aa: CASSGAGQGVPEAFF

v_gene: TRBV9
d_gene: -
j_gene: TRBJ1-6
CDR3aa: CASSVDASYNSPLHF

v_gene: TRBV30
d_gene: -
j_gene: TRBJ1-6
CDR3aa: CAWSRGNSPLHF

v_gene: TRBV9
d_gene: -
j_gene: TRBJ1-5
CDR3aa: CASSVVRTASNQPQHF

v_gene: TRBV18
d_gene: -
j_gene: TRBJ1-1
CDR3aa: CASSPRGVTEAFF

v_gene: TRBV4-1
d_gene: TRBD1
j_gene: TRBJ2-7
CDR3aa: CASSQGQGARYEQYF

v_gene: TRBV10-2
d_gene: -
j_gene: TRBJ2-1
CDR3aa: CASSDSAAYNEQFF

v_gene: TRBV6-5
d_gene: -
j_gene: TRBJ2-2
CDR3aa: CASSHLDFNTGELFF

v_gene: TRBV10-2
d_gene: TRBD2
j_gene: TRBJ2-7
CDR3aa: CASSDPRPSGSYEQYF

v_gene: TRBV7-2
d_gene: -
j_gene: TRBJ2-3
CDR3aa: CASSLASAGADTQYF

v_gene: TRBV27
d_gene: -
j_gene: TRBJ1-5
CDR3aa: CASSDRVKNQPQHF

v_gene: TRBV5-4
d_gene: TRBD2
j_gene: TRBJ2-4
CDR3aa: CASSSPPSGRRLSNIQYF

v_gene: TRBV28
d_gene: -
j_gene: TRBJ1-1
CDR3aa: CASSPFAALTEAFF

v_gene: TRBV23-1
d_gene: TRBD2
j_gene: TRBJ2-1
CDR3aa: CASSRGLADSYNEQFF

v_gene: TRBV2
d_gene: -
j_gene: TRBJ1-3
CDR3aa: CASSSRDTIYF

v_gene: TRBV7-6
d_gene: -
j_gene: TRBJ1-2
CDR3aa: CASSLAGGYGYTF

v_gene: TRBV28
d_gene: TRBD2
j_gene: TRBJ2-7
CDR3aa: CASSPGASGKNEQYF

v_gene: TRBV7-9
d_gene: TRBD1
j_gene: TRBJ2-3
CDR3aa: CASKMQGATDTQYF

v_gene: TRBV4-2
d_gene: -
j_gene: TRBJ2-3
CDR3aa: CASSPQKAGTDTQYF

v_gene: TRBV12-5
d_gene: -
j_gene: TRBJ1-2
CDR3aa: CASGLVRLGGRSSYGYTF

v_gene: TRBV27
d_gene: TRBD1
j_gene: TRBJ1-4
CDR3aa: CASSLVRGEKLFF

v_gene: TRBV6-6
d_gene: TRBD1
j_gene: TRBJ1-5
CDR3aa: CASSPGQGAYQPQHF

v_gene: TRBV2
d_gene: -
j_gene: TRBJ1-1
CDR3aa: CASSSRGARTEAFF

v_gene: TRBV4-3
d_gene: -
j_gene: TRBJ1-1
CDR3aa: CASSQDTGEHTEAFF

v_gene: TRBV18
d_gene: -
j_gene: TRBJ1-4
CDR3aa: CASSPPTRSNEKLFF

v_gene: TRBV5-1
d_gene: -
j_gene: TRBJ2-3
CDR3aa: CASSLDREADTQYF

v_gene: TRBV4-1
d_gene: -
j_gene: TRBJ2-4
CDR3aa: CASSQGTGLAKNIQYF

v_gene: TRBV7-9
d_gene: TRBD1
j_gene: TRBJ2-5
CDR3aa: CASSFRDRYQETQYF

v_gene: TRBV18
d_gene: -
j_gene: TRBJ1-2
CDR3aa: CASSPDRNYGYTF

v_gene: TRBV7-2
d_gene: TRBD1
j_gene: TRBJ1-2
CDR3aa: CASSLASGTGNYGYTF

v_gene: TRBV7-3
d_gene: -
j_gene: TRBJ1-2
CDR3aa: CASSPGGLYGYTF

v_gene: TRBV18
d_gene: TRBD2
j_gene: TRBJ2-5
CDR3aa: CASSRGGAETQYF

v_gene: TRBV7-7
d_gene: TRBD1
j_gene: TRBJ2-5
CDR3aa: CASSPQGPETQYF

v_gene: TRBV4-3
d_gene: -
j_gene: TRBJ2-1
CDR3aa: CASSNGGEAYNEQFF

v_gene: TRBV10-2
d_gene: -
j_gene: TRBJ2-5
CDR3aa: CASSESRPPEETQYF

v_gene: TRBV4-3
d_gene: -
j_gene: TRBJ2-1
CDR3aa: CASSQVGGVLYNEQFF

v_gene: TRBV18
d_gene: -
j_gene: TRBJ2-7
CDR3aa: CASSPPEGLDEQYF

v_gene: TRBV7-9
d_gene: TRBD2
j_gene: TRBJ2-3
CDR3aa: CASSLGTSGSWADTQYF

v_gene: TRBV28
d_gene: TRBD1
j_gene: TRBJ2-7
CDR3aa: CASSSIRTGGHEQYF

v_gene: TRBV4-2
d_gene: -
j_gene: TRBJ1-4
CDR3aa: CASSQQGGVSEKLFF

v_gene: TRBV11-3
d_gene: TRBD2
j_gene: TRBJ2-1
CDR3aa: CASSLVSSGMGEQFF

v_gene: TRBV7-6
d_gene: -
j_gene: TRBJ2-7
CDR3aa: CASSPTPLGAWDYEQYF

v_gene: TRBV7-6
d_gene: TRBD2
j_gene: TRBJ2-5
CDR3aa: CASSLDGRKTSGFQETQYF